The 16 T cell receptor beta chains presented below share a single source sample, sequenced in a study of cytomegalovirus exposure and HLA in healthy donors. Clones were read by immunoSEQ multiplex PCR, and TCRdb kept only the in-frame ones, dropping some. This table holds around 230,000 clones, 75% to 90% found once. Sequences were obtained from PBMCs. All receptors come from a woman in her 30s in good health and CMV-seropositive.

CDR3 loop: CASSLGDRISQPQHF. In DNA, the CDR3 is TGTGCCAGCAGCTTGGGGGACAGGATCTCGCAGCCCCAGCATTTT. The chain combines TRBV5-8 with TRBJ1-5; 8 positions agree with TRBD1. Losses at the gene ends were 0 bases for V and 7 bases for J; bases not matched to a gene: 6. The germline gives CDR1 SGHTS, CDR2 YDEGEE. This CDR3 has 15 residues.

The table lists this clone with a count of one. The rearrangement joins TRBV11-3 to TRBJ2-1, with TRBD2 matching 10 bases. The CDR3 runs to 16 residues. J was trimmed by 7 bases and V by 2 bases; bases with no gene match: 8. The V gene's germline CDR1 is SGHNT and CDR2 YENEEA. CDR3 residues: CASSLRLAGVRNEQFF. The CDR3 nucleotides read TGTGCCAGCAGCTTACGCCTAGCGGGAGTGCGGAATGAGCAGTTCTTC.

The chain couples TRBV19 to TRBJ2-7; TRBD1 matches at 8 bases. Germline CDR1 reads LNHDA; CDR2 reads SQIVND (reference sequence). J was trimmed by 5 bases and V by 3 bases; bases with no gene match: 9. The CDR3 extends over 15 amino acids. CDR3 sequence reads: CASSMEDRDSDEQYF. Here the CDR3 DNA reads TGTGCCAGTAGTATGGAGGACAGGGATAGCGACGAGCAGTACTTC.

The chain links TRBV25-1 to TRBJ1-2, with 12 bases aligning to TRBD1. Germline V CDR1 and CDR2: MGHDK, SYGVNS. J gave up 4 bases and V 6 bases, and 15 bases lay outside the gene matches. This CDR3 region has 18 residues. The CDR3 nucleotides are TGTGCCAGCAGAGCGCCTGGGACAGGGGGCAGGGGTGGCTATGGCTACACCTTC. Translating it yields CASRAPGTGGRGGYGYTF.

The V and J genes are TRBV10-3 and TRBJ2-7; 8 positions match TRBD1. The CDR3 runs to 12 residues. V was clipped by 4 bases and J by 5 bases; unmatched bases: 1. CDR1 and CDR2 (germline): ENHRY, SYGVKD. In nucleotides, the CDR3 is TGTGCCATCAGTGGGACAGGGCACGAGCAGTACTTC. The encoded protein is CAISGTGHEQYF.

The gene calls are TRBV30 and TRBJ1-2, with a weak D call TRBD1 (6 bases). From germline, CDR1 is GTSNPN and CDR2 SVGIG (reference sequence). The CDR3 is 13 amino acids. Trimming pared 4 bases from V and 8 bases from J, leaving 17 bases between. The CDR3 DNA follows: TGTGCCTGGACGGACAGTCTAGGAGCCGGCTACACCTTC. Residues: CAWTDSLGAGYTF.

This rearrangement joins TRBV5-6 to TRBJ2-7; D is possibly TRBD2 (5 bases). Trimming pared 1 base from V and 6 bases from J, leaving 14 bases between. Germline CDR1 reads SGHDT; CDR2 reads YYEEEE. The CDR3 covers 14 residues. CDR3 DNA: TGTGCCAGCAGCTTGTCCTCCGGAGGTTCCGAGCAGTACTTC. Its protein product is CASSLSSGGSEQYF.

This clone was counted once. The CDR3 sequence is CAWSASVGGGGYTF. The CDR3 region has the DNA TGTGCCTGGAGTGCTTCTGTGGGGGGAGGAGGCTACACCTTC. V and J are TRBV30 and TRBJ1-2, with D tentatively TRBD1 (5 bases). CDR3 size: 14 residues. Germline CDR1 and CDR2: GTSNPN and SVGIG (reference sequence). Between the trimmed V and J ends, which lost 1 base and 8 bases, there was a span of 17 bases.

This chain uses TRBV5-1 with TRBJ2-5; D gene uncertain. Germline assignment: CDR1 SGHRS and CDR2 YFSETQ. Trimming took off 0 bases at V and 3 bases at J, with 12 bases between the two ends. The CDR3 contains 15 residues. The CDR3 region is CASSLGPALKETQYF. CDR3 DNA sequence: TGCGCCAGCAGCTTGGGTCCAGCGCTTAAAGAGACCCAGTACTTC.

The chain employs TRBV11-2 and TRBJ1-4, with 8 nucleotides matching TRBD1. The J segment lost 8 bases and the V segment lost 1 base, leaving 6 bases of the junction unmatched. This CDR3 has 15 amino acids. Germline V gives CDR1 SGHAT, CDR2 FQNNGV. CDR3 amino acids: CASSLARGTGEKLFF. CDR3 in DNA: TGTGCCAGCAGCTTAGCCCGAGGGACAGGCGAAAAACTGTTTTTT.

The J gene is TRBJ2-3, the V gene TRBV7-9; tentatively, D is TRBD1 (6 bases). This CDR3 region has 14 residues. The germline V gene has CDR1 SEHNR and CDR2 FQNEAQ (reference sequence). Trimming took 8 bases from V and 1 from J, leaving 13 bases between them. CDR3 DNA sequence: TGTGCCAGCCAGCTGACAGGAGGCACAGATACGCAGTATTTT. It is translated as CASQLTGGTDTQYF.

The chain uses TRBV15 and TRBJ2-1; TRBD2 agrees at 8 bases. In germline, CDR1 is LNHNV, CDR2 YYDKDF (reference sequence). J lost 4 bases, V lost 3 bases, and 5 bases had no gene match. This CDR3 has 15 residues. The CDR3: CATSSSRGGYNEQFF. The CDR3, as DNA: TGTGCCACCAGCAGTAGCCGGGGGGGATACAATGAGCAGTTCTTC.

This chain connects TRBV27 to TRBJ2-1; D remains unclear. The CDR3 has 14 residues. V shed 3 bases and J shed 0 bases, with 6 bases lying between them. CDR1 MNHEY and CDR2 SMNVEV come from the germline V gene (reference sequence). CDR3 loop: CASSFPSSYNEQFF. CDR3 sequence (DNA): TGTGCCAGCAGTTTCCCGAGCTCCTACAATGAGCAGTTCTTC.

The V gene is TRBV14, the J gene TRBJ2-2; a weak D match, TRBD2 (6 bases). The CDR3 runs 16 residues. Deletions cut 2 bases from V and 1 base from J, with 11 bases between. CDR1 is SGHDN, CDR2 FVKESK, per germline. The CDR3 nucleotides read TGTGCCAGCAGCCAACGAGCGGGTGGGAACACCGGGGAGCTGTTTTTT. Translated: CASSQRAGGNTGELFF.

The V gene is TRBV7-6, the J gene TRBJ1-2, with a tentative D call TRBD1 (5 bases). The V gene lost 4 bases and the J gene lost 8 bases, with 14 bases spanning the gap. Germline V gene data show CDR1 as SGHVS and CDR2 as FNYEAQ. The CDR3 runs 13 residues. CDR3 nucleotides: TGTGCCAGCAGCTCCCTGGGCGGGGGAGGCTACACCTTC. The encoded protein is CASSSLGGGGYTF.

The chain employs TRBV20-1 and TRBJ2-2; TRBD2 is a possible D gene (5 bases). Trimming pared 6 bases from V and 3 bases from J, leaving 5 bases between. From germline, CDR1 is DFQATT and CDR2 SNEGSKA (reference sequence). The CDR3 length is 11 residues. The CDR3 nucleotides read TGCAGTGCGGGAGACACCGGGGAGCTGTTTTTT. Protein product: CSAGDTGELFF.